This record covers a single T cell receptor (beta chain). Its antigen is unknown. It has no much larger one-base neighbor in the sample; base qualities were not kept. Using the deep immunoSEQ assay, TCR CDR3 regions were amplified from genomic DNA by multiplex PCR. For each cell subset, the extracted genomic DNA was distributed evenly across all wells of several immunoSEQ 96-well plates, and each plate served as one replicate. For sorted subsets, around 200 ng genomic DNA, equal to 25,000 to 35,000 T cell genomes, was loaded into each replicate PCR. Purified libraries were measured with a Qubit 3.0 fluorometer, size-checked on a Bioanalyzer 2100, and measured again with the KAPA Library Quantification kit. A separate single-read 150-cycle Illumina NextSeq 550 flow cell was used to sequence each immunoSEQ 96-well plate. Per the source publication's procedure: Because only junctional sequences without quality scores were contained in the immunoSEQ output, filtering matching that applied to full-length reads could not be performed. Sequences were annotated with PyIR, a Python wrapper for IgBLAST v1.9, and V/J genes and CDR3 were assigned using IMGT germline references. Any read was removed if the V/J assignment was weak (E-value above 1e-6), the CDR3 was missing, or the read contained stop codons, out-of-frame junctions, or ambiguous translated residues. V3J clonotypes were defined as sequences sharing the same inferred V gene, J gene, and CDR3 amino acid sequence. Percentage overlap between repertoires was computed as shared unique clonotypes divided by the size of the smaller repertoire. Repertoire richness was assessed with RTK rarefaction, the Chao1 estimator, and Recon v2.1 estimates of unobserved clonotypes. Generation probabilities were computed with OLGA for all TCRbeta clonotypes obtained by the gDNA method from four donors. TCRdb holds this immuneACCESS table with in-frame rearrangements only. Some clones are missing; in checked studies, unresolved V genes explain under half, and the rest has no known cause. The V and J calls and the clone size are those of that table, but D and trimming were determined from the DNA. Present in this sample are 2 million to 2.5 million clones, 85% to 95% of which were seen just once. The leading ten clones occupy 0.37% of the sample.

Donors were healthy HIV-negative adults with no recently reported acute infections or vaccinations. Every donor was a Caucasian adult residing in Nashville, Tennessee, USA. Magnetic negative selection was used to enrich CD4+ T cells, after which naive cells were positively selected on CD45RA and the negative fraction became the memory subset. Blood was collected by leukapheresis, and PBMCs were isolated by Ficoll-Histopaque density gradient centrifugation and then cryopreserved in liquid nitrogen vapor phase. Analytical flow cytometry was used to check the purity and quantity of every magnetically sorted T cell population. From each sorted fraction, genomic DNA was isolated and quantified by UV absorbance on a Nanodrop 2000c. The sample comes from a study of shared clonotypes between healthy human individuals (dated by TCRdb to about 2020). Some background on the complete study: The cohort included three men and a couple of women between 18 and 49 years of age. For each donor, CD4 naive and CD4 memory were each given three plates, CD8 naive was given two plates, and CD8 memory was given one plate. Different laboratories and diverse techniques were used to prepare libraries and sequence TCR repertoires, to increase sequencing depth and limit assay-specific biases. Blood TCR repertoires of a handful of healthy adults were deeply sequenced to estimate repertoire size and the extent of clonotype sharing between individuals. Leukapheresis yielded between about 0.85 and 10 billion PBMCs per donor. General findings and caveats noted by the study authors: Incomplete sequencing was indicated by rarefaction of sorted-subset datasets, despite the large sequencing depth. Larger estimated clonotype richness was generally found for naive subsets than for memory subsets. Pairwise subsampling led to the expectation that sequencing depth would affect the degree of clonotype sharing among donors. Sampling was restricted to blood, and TCR repertoires in tissues likely differ from the TCR repertoires found in blood. Because the study included a small number of donors, the genetic and exposure-history diversity represented was limited. Across a few donors, about 5% of naive CD4, more than 3% of naive CD8, approximately 2.5% of memory CD4, and 0.3% to 0.45% of memory CD8 clonotypes were shared. Higher generation probabilities were observed for clonotypes shared by all four sorted-subset donors than for non-shared clonotypes.

From a lookup of the germline V gene (reference sequence), CDR1 and CDR2 are PRHDT and FYEKMQ. Taken from cysteine to phenylalanine, the CDR3 has 14 residues. Here the CDR3 DNA is all that survives: 42 bases in frame from base 1. V ends up 5 bases short and J 3 bases short, with an unmatched junction base count of 4. The specimen sequenced was naive CD4+ T cells from PBMCs. What this sample's cell subset or site label stands for: CD45RA+ positively selected. This sequence was found in a man younger than 35 in good health. Some clones in this sample may be carry-over from other donors' samples. The chain employs TRBV13 and TRBJ2-1, with 7 bases aligning to TRBD1. The sequenced DNA is TGTGCCAGCAGCAACCGGGACAGCTACAATGAGCAGTTCTTC. Its protein is CASSNRDSYNEQFF.